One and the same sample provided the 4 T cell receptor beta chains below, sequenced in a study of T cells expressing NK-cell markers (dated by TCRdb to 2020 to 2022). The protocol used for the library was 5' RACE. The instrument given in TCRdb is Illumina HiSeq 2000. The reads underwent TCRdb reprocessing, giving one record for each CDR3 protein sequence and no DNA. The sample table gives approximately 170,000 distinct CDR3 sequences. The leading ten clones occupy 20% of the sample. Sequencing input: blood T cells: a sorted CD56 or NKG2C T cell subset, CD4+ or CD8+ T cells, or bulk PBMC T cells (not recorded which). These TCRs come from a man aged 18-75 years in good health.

CDR3 sequence reads: CAGMDSSYEQYF. The chain uses TRBV2 and TRBJ2-7. This CDR3 comprises 12 residues. Germline CDR1 and CDR2: SNHLY and FYNNEI.

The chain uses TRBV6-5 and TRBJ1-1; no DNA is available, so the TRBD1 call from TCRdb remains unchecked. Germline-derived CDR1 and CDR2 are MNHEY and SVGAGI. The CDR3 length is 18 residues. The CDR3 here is CASSYQSSLDRVGTEAFF.

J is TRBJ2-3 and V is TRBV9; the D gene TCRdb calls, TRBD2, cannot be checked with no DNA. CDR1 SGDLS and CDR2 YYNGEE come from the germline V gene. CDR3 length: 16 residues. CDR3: CASSAAGLAGGDTQYF.

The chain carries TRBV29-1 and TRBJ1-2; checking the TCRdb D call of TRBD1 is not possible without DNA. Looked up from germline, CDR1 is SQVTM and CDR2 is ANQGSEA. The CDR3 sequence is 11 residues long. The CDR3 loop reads CSVRTGGGYTF.